Shown below are 26 T cell receptor beta chains from a single sample sequenced in a study of response to subunit inactivated influenza vaccine. TCRdb ran MiXCR on the RT-PCR reads and lists one entry per CDR3 protein. The sample has about 650,000 distinct CDR3 sequences; 14% are singletons. Sequenced here: PBMCs from blood, sampled less than 15 days before vaccination. Source of these receptors: a man in his forties or fifties who received an inactivated influenza vaccine.

The V and J genes are TRBV20-1 and TRBJ2-3; 9 positions match TRBD2. The CDR3 runs to 16 residues. The germline CDR1 and CDR2 sequences are DFQATT and SNEGSKA (reference sequence). V dropped 3 bases and J dropped 7; count of bases not matched to a gene: 14. CDR3 coding DNA: TGCAGTGCTAGCACCAACAGGGGCGGGAGGGCCCATACGCAGTATTTT. It yields the protein CSASTNRGGRAHTQYF.

On this clonotype: A much larger clone lies a single base off, so this may be a read error. The rearrangement uses TRBV15 and TRBJ2-2, with D possibly matching TRBD1 (6 bases). CDR3 length: 15 residues. Germline-derived CDR1 and CDR2 are LNHNV and YYDKDF (reference sequence). For the CDR3, the DNA is TGTGCCACTGAAGACAGGTTCGCGAACACCGGGGAGCCGTTTTTT. Amino acid sequence: CATEDRFANTGEPFF.

The chain has TRBV4-3 and TRBJ2-7; the D is unclear. Germline CDR1 reads LGHNA; CDR2 reads YSLEER. This CDR3 has 13 amino acids. Trimming pared 5 bases from V and 1 base from J, leaving 9 bases between. The chain's CDR3 is CASSKTLSYEQYF. As DNA, the CDR3 is TGCGCCAGCAGCAAGACTCTTTCCTACGAGCAGTACTTC.

The chain uses TRBV12-3 or TRBV12-4 and TRBJ2-7, with a tentative D call TRBD2 (6 bases). The length of the CDR3 is 15 residues. Trimming left V 5 bases short and J 2 bases short, with 16 bases between. The CDR3 protein is CASSVLLRETYEQYF. The CDR3 DNA is TGTGCCAGCAGTGTACTGTTGCGGGAAACCTACGAGCAGTACTTC.

The table lists this clonotype with many counts. V gene TRBV3-1 combines with J gene TRBJ2-7; no definite D call. V gave up 5 bases and J gave up 3 bases, with 17 bases separating them. The germline CDR1 and CDR2 sequences are LGHDT and YNNKEL (reference sequence). CDR3 size: 15 residues. CDR3 amino acids: CASSDTFRANYEQYF. CDR3 in DNA: TGTGCCAGCAGCGATACTTTTAGGGCCAACTACGAGCAGTACTTC.

This clonotype was detected ten times or more. The chain couples TRBV4-3 to TRBJ1-1; no definite D call. The length of the CDR3 is 14 residues. The ends were cut back, 3 bases at V and 1 base at J, with 9 bases in the middle. From germline, CDR1 is LGHNA and CDR2 YSLEER. The CDR3 here is CASSQYTTNTEAFF. The CDR3 nucleotides read TGCGCCAGCAGCCAGTATACAACGAACACTGAAGCTTTCTTT.

The V call is TRBV20-1, the J call TRBJ2-3; 7 positions agree with TRBD1. The V gene's germline CDR1 is DFQATT and CDR2 SNEGSKA (reference sequence). The V and J ends lost 3 bases and 4 bases, in that order; junction bases with no gene match: 13. The CDR3 loop spans 16 amino acids. The chain's CDR3 is CSASRDRDNYSDTQYF. The DNA of the CDR3 is TGCAGTGCTAGCAGGGACAGAGACAACTATTCAGATACGCAGTATTTT.

This clonotype was recorded a few times. The chain has TRBV15 and TRBJ2-2, with TRBD2 matching 8 bases. This CDR3 has 14 residues. Germline V gene sequence: CDR1 LNHNV, CDR2 YYDKDF (reference sequence). V was pared by 9 bases and J by 4 bases, with 7 bases of the junction left unmatched. Here the CDR3 reads CATQGLVGTGELFF. CDR3 nucleotide sequence: TGTGCCACTCAGGGACTAGTGGGCACCGGGGAGCTGTTTTTT.

There are a few counts of this clonotype. The CDR3 DNA reads TGTGCCAGCAGCCCCGGGACCTCGAGAGATTCACCCCTCCACTTT. Amino acid sequence: CASSPGTSRDSPLHF. The rearrangement joins TRBV4-2 to TRBJ1-6; maybe TRBD1 (5 bases). Germline V CDR1 and CDR2: LGHNA, YNFKEQ. This CDR3 has 15 residues. Trimming stripped 4 bases from V and 8 bases from J, with 15 bases between.

The chain links TRBV5-1 to TRBJ2-7; possible D gene TRBD2, 6 bases. In germline, CDR1 is SGHRS, CDR2 YFSETQ. The CDR3 is 16 residues long. V shed 2 bases and J shed 0 bases, with 15 bases lying between them. The CDR3 bases are TGCGCCAGCAGCTTCTTTGGAGGGGACCCCTCCTACGAGCAGTACTTC. Its translation: CASSFFGGDPSYEQYF.

This clonotype was detected many times. The V gene is TRBV29-1, the J gene TRBJ2-7; maybe TRBD1 (8 bases). The CDR3 is 13 amino acids. Trimming pared 4 bases from V and 4 bases from J, leaving 14 bases between. Per germline, CDR1 SQVTM and CDR2 ANQGSEA. CDR3 DNA: TGCAGCGTTGCCGGACAGGGAGGGTACGAGCAGTACTTC. Encoded protein: CSVAGQGGYEQYF.

V usage is TRBV6-5 and J usage is TRBJ2-4; 10 bases align to TRBD2. Germline CDR1 MNHEY, CDR2 SVGAGI. The CDR3 totals 16 residues. V gave up 2 bases and J gave up 2 bases; unmatched junction bases: 3. CDR3 region: CASSYPSGSTKNIQYF. The DNA of the CDR3 is TGTGCCAGCAGTTACCCTAGCGGGAGTACCAAAAACATTCAGTACTTC.

This chain connects TRBV7-9 to TRBJ1-4; maybe TRBD1 (6 bases). V was clipped by 7 bases and J by 8 bases, with 23 bases between them. Germline V CDR1 and CDR2: SEHNR, FQNEAQ (reference sequence). The CDR3 has 16 residues. CDR3: CASIGLVPGGWEKLFF. The DNA for the CDR3 is TGTGCCAGCATAGGATTGGTTCCCGGGGGCTGGGAAAAACTGTTTTTT.

This clonotype was found a few times. The chain links TRBV3-1 to TRBJ1-3; D is unresolved. CDR1 and CDR2 from the germline V gene are LGHDT and YNNKEL (reference sequence). The V end lost 1 base, the J end lost 0 bases, and 16 bases lay between the germline ends. This CDR3 has 18 amino acids. CDR3 loop: CASSQGFSGSYSGNTIYF. As DNA, the CDR3 is TGTGCCAGCAGCCAAGGATTTAGCGGAAGTTACTCTGGAAACACCATATATTTT.

Ten or more counts support this clonotype. V gene TRBV27 combines with J gene TRBJ1-4; possible D gene TRBD1, 5 bases. Germline values: CDR1 MNHEY, CDR2 SMNVEV (reference sequence). The V gene lost 10 bases and the J gene lost 8 bases, with 20 bases spanning the gap. CDR3 size: 14 residues. The chain's CDR3 is CATIAGEPGEKLFF. CDR3 DNA sequence: TGTGCCACTATTGCGGGGGAACCAGGAGAAAAACTGTTTTTT. Full variable domain (remainder filled in from reference TRBV27 and TRBJ1-4): EAQVTQNPRYLITVTGKKLTVTCSQNMNHEYMSWYRQDPGLGLRQIYYSMNVEVTDKGDVPEGYKVSRKEKRNFPLILESPSPNQTSLYFCATIAGEPGEKLFFGSGTQLSVL.

CDR3 amino acids: CANPLSGDSQAGYTF. CDR3 nucleotide sequence: TGTGCCAACCCCCTCTCCGGGGACAGCCAAGCAGGCTACACCTTC. The rearrangement links TRBV12-3 or TRBV12-4 to TRBJ1-2, with 7 bases matching TRBD1. With V trimmed by 10 bases and J by 8 bases, 19 bases remained unmatched. CDR3 length equals 15 residues.

This clonotype was detected a few times. The rearrangement joins TRBV20-1 to TRBJ1-5; D is possibly TRBD1 (6 bases). Germline V lookup: CDR1 DFQATT, CDR2 SNEGSKA (reference sequence). This CDR3 is built from 14 residues. V lost 0 bases to trimming and J lost 5 bases, with 11 bases between them. CDR3 amino acids: CSARERGAYQPQHF. CDR3 nucleotide sequence: TGCAGTGCTAGAGAACGGGGGGCCTATCAGCCCCAGCATTTT.

In its sample, this clonotype was seen a few times. The chain links TRBV29-1 to TRBJ2-7, with D possibly being TRBD1 (6 bases). Trimming took 6 bases from V and 1 from J, leaving 13 bases between them. CDR3 length: 13 residues. Germline V gene sequence: CDR1 SQVTM, CDR2 ANQGSEA. CDR3 DNA: TGCAGCGTCTCGGACAGTTTTTCCTACGAGCAGTACTTC. This codes for CSVSDSFSYEQYF.

The chain employs TRBV7-9 and TRBJ2-7; 9 nucleotides agree with TRBD2. Losses at the gene ends were 1 base for V and 6 bases for J; bases not matched to a gene: 4. The CDR3 loop spans 14 amino acids. CDR1 is SEHNR, CDR2 FQNEAQ, per germline (reference sequence). Here the CDR3 DNA reads TGTGCCAGCAGCTTAGTAGCGGGAGTGAGCGAGCAGTACTTC. It translates to CASSLVAGVSEQYF.

The rearrangement links TRBV5-6 to TRBJ2-7; 8 bases are a match to TRBD1. Trimming took 6 bases from V and 4 from J; bases not matched to a gene: 12. This CDR3 contains 15 residues. Germline V lookup: CDR1 SGHDT, CDR2 YYEEEE. As DNA, the CDR3 is TGTGCCAGCACCCAGACTGACAGGGGTCGATACGAGCAGTACTTC. Protein: CASTQTDRGRYEQYF.

The chain is built from TRBV11-2 and TRBJ2-1; perhaps TRBD1 as D (6 bases). V was clipped by 5 bases and J by 3 bases, with 17 bases between them. Germline CDR1 and CDR2: SGHAT and FQNNGV. The CDR3 runs to 16 residues. The CDR3: CASSVRPGHSYNEQFF. CDR3 nucleotides: TGTGCCAGCAGCGTTCGACCGGGACACAGCTACAATGAGCAGTTCTTC.

The V gene is TRBV30, the J gene TRBJ2-3; 13 bases align to TRBD2. The V gene's germline CDR1 is GTSNPN and CDR2 SVGIG (reference sequence). V lost 0 bases and J lost 5; bases outside the gene matches: 2. This CDR3 is built from 15 residues. CDR3 DNA sequence: TGTGCCTGGAGTGTACTAGCGGGGGGGCAAGATACGCAGTATTTT. This gives the protein CAWSVLAGGQDTQYF. The whole variable domain, filled in from reference TRBV30 and TRBJ2-3, reads SQTIHQWPATLVQPVGSPLSLECTVEGTSNPNLYWYRQAAGRGLQLLFYSVGIGQISSEVPQNLSASRPQDRQFILSSKKLLLSDSGFYLCAWSVLAGGQDTQYFGPGTRLTVL.

This clonotype was detected a few times. The chain is built from TRBV27 and TRBJ2-1; 13 bases align to TRBD2. The V gene end was trimmed by 5 bases and the J gene end by 10 bases; junction bases not matched to a gene: 11. Germline V gene data show CDR1 as MNHEY and CDR2 as SMNVEV (reference sequence). The CDR3 spans 16 residues. In nucleotides, the CDR3 is TGTGCCAGCAGTAAGGGACTAGCGGGACGGGGGGCCGAGCAGTTCTTC. Protein sequence: CASSKGLAGRGAEQFF.

This clonotype was picked up a small number of times. CDR3 protein: CASSLGLVRGRIEAFF. Here the CDR3 DNA reads TGTGCCAGCAGCTTAGGCTTGGTCAGGGGGCGGATTGAAGCTTTCTTT. This chain links TRBV7-2 with TRBJ1-1; 8 nucleotides line up with TRBD1. Germline CDR1 reads SGHTA; CDR2 reads FQGNSA. The CDR3 is 16 amino acids. Trimming took 1 base from V and 7 from J; bases not matched to a gene: 11.

This clonotype was found a few times. The chain couples TRBV3-1 to TRBJ2-2; unclear D gene. Looked up from germline, CDR1 is LGHDT and CDR2 is YNNKEL (reference sequence). The V end was cut by 2 bases, the J end by 4 bases, with 8 bases between. This CDR3 comprises 14 residues. In nucleotides, the CDR3 is TGTGCCAGCAGCCAACCTCGGACCACCGGGGAGCTGTTTTTT. This translates into CASSQPRTTGELFF.

The rearrangement links TRBV11-2 to TRBJ2-1; D gene ambiguous. The CDR3 extends over 15 amino acids. Germline CDR1 is SGHAT and CDR2 is FQNNGV. V was clipped by 5 bases and J by 2 bases, with 13 bases between them. CDR3 coding DNA: TGTGCCAGCAGCGTCCTGGCGTCACCCTACAATGAGCAGTTCTTC. It translates to CASSVLASPYNEQFF.